Following are 5 T cell receptor beta chains from one sample sequenced in a study of blood T cell repertoires in COVID-19. This table comes from immunoSEQ multiplex PCR, and its TCRdb copy is limited to in-frame clones, with some not included. The top ten hold 6.9% of the sample, which has approximately 190,000 clones, roughly 80% seen once. Sequenced: peripheral blood. The receptors come from a man between 60 and 75 years old with acute or convalescent COVID-19.

The V call is TRBV10-3, the J call TRBJ2-3; a weak D match, TRBD2 (6 bases). This CDR3 comprises 15 residues. The V and J ends lost 6 bases and 0 bases respectively, with 13 bases between them. The germline V gene has CDR1 ENHRY and CDR2 SYGVKD. CDR3 protein: CAIRPGGLSTDTQYF. The CDR3 region has the DNA TGTGCCATCAGACCCGGGGGATTGAGCACAGATACGCAGTATTTT.

As concerns this clone: Mismatch with germline at one junction end may stem from a read error. The genes are TRBV7-3 and TRBJ1-1, with 9 nucleotides matching TRBD1. CDR1 and CDR2 from the germline V gene are SGHTA and FQGTGA. The CDR3 is made up of 15 amino acids. The CDR3 reads CASSLTTGGGTEAFF. CDR3 sequence (DNA): TGTGCCAGCAGCCTAACGACAGGGGGAGGGACTGAAGCTTTCTTT.

The CDR3 nucleotides are TGTGCCAGCAGCGGGACAGGTTTCTACGAGCAGTACTTC. Its protein is CASSGTGFYEQYF. This chain connects TRBV9 to TRBJ2-7; 7 nucleotides line up with TRBD1. The junction had 3 bases not matched to a gene; V was cut back by 3 bases and J by 3 bases. This CDR3 region has 13 residues. Germline values: CDR1 SGDLS, CDR2 YYNGEE.

This clone was detected once. The rearrangement links TRBV6-6 to TRBJ1-2, with 7 bases identical to TRBD1. The V gene end was trimmed by 5 bases and the J gene end by 2 bases; junction bases not matched to a gene: 2. The germline gives CDR1 MNHNY, CDR2 SVGAGI (reference sequence). The length of the CDR3 is 13 residues. The CDR3 DNA sequence: TGTGCCAGCAGTACACAGGGGAACTATGGCTACACCTTC. Its translation: CASSTQGNYGYTF.

V is TRBV7-3 and J is TRBJ2-7, with TRBD2 identical over 8 bases. V lost 5 bases to trimming and J lost 2 bases; unmatched junction nucleotides: 20. This CDR3 spans 19 amino acids. CDR1 and CDR2 from the germline V gene are SGHTA and FQGTGA. The CDR3, as DNA: TGTGCCAGCAGCCCCACCAAGAAAGCGGGGGCGACCATAGCCTACGAGCAGTACTTC. It codes for CASSPTKKAGATIAYEQYF.